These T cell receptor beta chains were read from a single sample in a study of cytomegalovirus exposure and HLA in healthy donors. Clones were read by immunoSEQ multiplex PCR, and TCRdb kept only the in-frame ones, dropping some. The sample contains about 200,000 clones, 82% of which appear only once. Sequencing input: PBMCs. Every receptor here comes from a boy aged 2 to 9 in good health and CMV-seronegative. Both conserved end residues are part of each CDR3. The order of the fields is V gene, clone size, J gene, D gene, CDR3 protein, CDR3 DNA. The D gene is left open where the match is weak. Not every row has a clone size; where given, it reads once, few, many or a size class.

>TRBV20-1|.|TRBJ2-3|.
CSAPRTDTQYF
TGCAGTGCTCCCAGGACAGATACGCAGTATTTT
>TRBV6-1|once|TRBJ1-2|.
CASSAPDPGGYGYTF
TGTGCCAGCAGTGCCCCGGATCCGGGGGGGTATGGCTACACCTTC
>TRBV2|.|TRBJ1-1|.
CASRGQTNTEAFF
TGTGCCAGCAGAGGACAGACCAACACTGAAGCTTTCTTT
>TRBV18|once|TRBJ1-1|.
CASSLYVTPPTYDTEAFF
TGTGCCAGCTCACTATACGTAACTCCGCCGACATACGATACTGAAGCTTTCTTT
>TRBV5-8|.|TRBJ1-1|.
CASSQRRVDEAFF
TGTGCCAGCAGCCAAAGGCGGGTGGATGAAGCTTTCTTT
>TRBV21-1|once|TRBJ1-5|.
CASSKNRDRETYSNQPQHF
TGTGCCAGCAGCAAAAATAGGGACAGAGAAACCTATAGCAATCAGCCCCAGCATTTT
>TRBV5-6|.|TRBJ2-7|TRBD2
CAGSLGGGGIYEQYF
TGTGCCGGCAGCTTGGGTGGGGGGGGGATCTACGAGCAGTACTTC
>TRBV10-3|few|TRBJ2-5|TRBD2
CAISEPLKRGGQETQYF
TGTGCCATCAGTGAGCCGTTAAAGCGGGGGGGGCAAGAGACCCAGTACTTC
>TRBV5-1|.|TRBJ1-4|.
CASSLSGQGEKLFF
TGCGCCAGCAGCTTGTCAGGGCAGGGTGAAAAACTGTTTTTT
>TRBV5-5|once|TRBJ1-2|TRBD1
CASSLAWDRLSGYTF
TGTGCCAGCAGCTTGGCCTGGGACAGACTCTCGGGCTACACCTTC
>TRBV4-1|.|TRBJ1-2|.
CASSQSRVNYGYTF
TGCGCCAGCAGCCAGTCCCGGGTGAACTATGGCTACACCTTC
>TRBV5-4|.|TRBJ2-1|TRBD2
CASSFRRGGLYNEQFF
TGTGCCAGCAGCTTTCGACGGGGGGGATTATACAATGAGCAGTTCTTC
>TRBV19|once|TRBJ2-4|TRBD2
CASRAGGPRIQYF
TGTGCCAGTAGAGCGGGGGGGCCACGCATTCAGTACTTC
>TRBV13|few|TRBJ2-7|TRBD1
CASSAGQGAYEQYF
TGTGCCAGCAGCGCCGGACAGGGGGCCTACGAGCAGTACTTC
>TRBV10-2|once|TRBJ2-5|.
CASSERGVGGETQYF
TGCGCCAGCAGTGAAAGGGGAGTGGGGGGAGAGACCCAGTACTTC
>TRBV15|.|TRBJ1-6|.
CATSRDRGFNSPLHF
TGTGCCACCAGCAGAGATCGGGGTTTTAATTCACCCCTCCACTTT
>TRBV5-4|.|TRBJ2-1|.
CASSPQAGHLYNEQFF
TGTGCCAGCAGCCCCCAGGCGGGTCACCTATACAATGAGCAGTTCTTC
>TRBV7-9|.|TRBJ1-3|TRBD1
CASSMLTGSGNTIYF
TGTGCCAGCAGCATGCTGACAGGGTCCGGAAACACCATATATTTT
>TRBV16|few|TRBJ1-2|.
CASSAQVEYGYTF
TGTGCCAGCAGCGCGCAGGTTGAGTATGGCTACACCTTC
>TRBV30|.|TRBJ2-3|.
CAWKFAPGTDTQYF
TGTGCCTGGAAGTTTGCGCCCGGGACAGATACGCAGTATTTT
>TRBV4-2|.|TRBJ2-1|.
CASSQGGLGGPYNEQFF
TGTGCCAGCAGCCAAGGAGGCTTAGGAGGGCCTTACAATGAGCAGTTCTTC
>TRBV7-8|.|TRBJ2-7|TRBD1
CASSPLVGQTHEQYF
TGTGCCAGCAGCCCCTTGGTGGGACAGACCCACGAGCAGTACTTC
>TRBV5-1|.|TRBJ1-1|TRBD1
CASSVTGGGTEAFF
TGCGCCAGCAGCGTGACAGGGGGCGGCACTGAAGCTTTCTTT
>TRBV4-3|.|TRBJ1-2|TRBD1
CASSRKQGSYGYTF
TGCGCCAGCAGCCGGAAACAGGGGTCCTATGGCTACACCTTC
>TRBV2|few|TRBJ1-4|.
CASSAAIKRNEKLFF
TGTGCCAGCAGTGCAGCGATAAAGCGTAATGAAAAACTGTTTTTT
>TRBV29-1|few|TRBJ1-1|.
CSVSGLATEAFF
TGCAGCGTGAGCGGGTTGGCCACTGAAGCTTTCTTT
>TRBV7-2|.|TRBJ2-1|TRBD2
CASSLGRGGSYNEQFF
TGTGCCAGCAGCTTAGGGCGGGGGGGCTCCTACAATGAGCAGTTCTTC
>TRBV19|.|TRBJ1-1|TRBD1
CASSLRTGRVEAFF
TGTGCCAGTAGTTTACGGACAGGGAGGGTTGAAGCTTTCTTT
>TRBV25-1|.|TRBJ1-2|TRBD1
CAGETGGVPYGYTF
TGTGCCGGCGAGACAGGGGGCGTTCCCTATGGCTACACCTTC
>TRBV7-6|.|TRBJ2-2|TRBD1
CASSPGTGGTGELFF
TGTGCCAGCAGCCCCGGGACAGGGGGAACCGGGGAGCTGTTTTTT
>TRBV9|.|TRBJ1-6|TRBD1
CASSVGDRVYNSPLHF
TGTGCCAGCAGCGTAGGGGACAGGGTTTATAATTCACCCCTCCACTTT
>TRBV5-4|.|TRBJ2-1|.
CASRAGGQSYNEQFF
TGTGCCAGCAGGGCCGGGGGGCAGTCCTACAATGAGCAGTTCTTC
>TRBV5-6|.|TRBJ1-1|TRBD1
CASSLGQRNTEAFF
TGTGCCAGCAGCCTGGGACAGAGGAACACTGAAGCTTTCTTT
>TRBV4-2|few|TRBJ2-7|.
CASSQVQGPNSYEQYF
TGTGCCAGCAGCCAAGTACAGGGCCCTAACTCCTACGAGCAGTACTTC
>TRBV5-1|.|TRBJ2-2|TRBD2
CASSRLTSGGAGELFF
TGCGCCAGCAGCCGGTTGACTAGCGGGGGGGCCGGGGAGCTGTTTTTT
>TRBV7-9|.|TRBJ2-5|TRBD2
CASSPGTRGIGETQYF
TGTGCCAGCAGCCCCGGGACTAGGGGAATCGGAGAGACCCAGTACTTC
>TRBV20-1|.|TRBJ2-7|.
CSADRTNEQYF
TGCAGTGCAGACAGGACGAACGAGCAGTACTTC
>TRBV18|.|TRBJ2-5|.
CASSPQAGFKETQYF
TGTGCCAGCTCACCACAGGCGGGGTTTAAAGAGACCCAGTACTTC
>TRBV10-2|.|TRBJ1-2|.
CASSESGPRRDYGYTF
TGCGCCAGCAGTGAGTCGGGTCCACGGCGGGACTATGGCTACACCTTC
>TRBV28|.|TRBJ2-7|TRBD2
CASCGTSGGPTYEQYF
TGTGCCAGCTGCGGGACTAGCGGGGGGCCGACCTACGAGCAGTACTTC
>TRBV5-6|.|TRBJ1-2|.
CASSLEGFNYGYTF
TGTGCCAGCAGCTTGGAGGGGTTCAACTATGGCTACACCTTC
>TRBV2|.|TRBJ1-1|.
CASREAEAFF
TGTGCCAGCAGAGAGGCTGAAGCTTTCTTT
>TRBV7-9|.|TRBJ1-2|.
CSSSPRGGLEDYGYTF
TGTTCCAGCAGCCCCCGGGGGGGCTTAGAGGACTATGGCTACACCTTC
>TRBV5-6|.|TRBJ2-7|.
CASSWLGGSSYEQYF
TGTGCCAGCAGCTGGCTCGGCGGGTCTTCCTACGAGCAGTACTTC
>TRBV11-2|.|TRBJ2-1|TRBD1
CASSYNRGDEQFF
TGTGCCAGCAGCTACAACAGGGGTGATGAGCAGTTCTTC
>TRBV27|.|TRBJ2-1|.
CASSGGASPYNEQFF
TGTGCCAGCAGCGGTGGGGCCTCGCCCTACAATGAGCAGTTCTTC
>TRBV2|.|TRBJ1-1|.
CASIRTGRRTEAFF
TGTGCCAGCATCCGGACGGGGAGGAGAACTGAAGCTTTCTTT
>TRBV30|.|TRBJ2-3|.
CAWSVGNPGVADTQYF
TGTGCCTGGAGTGTAGGTAATCCAGGGGTGGCAGATACGCAGTATTTT
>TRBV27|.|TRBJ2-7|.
CARTTGEQYF
TGTGCCAGAACGACAGGTGAGCAGTACTTC
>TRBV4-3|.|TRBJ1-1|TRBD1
CASSRTGQGKEAFF
TGCGCCAGCAGCCGGACCGGACAGGGGAAGGAGGCTTTCTTT
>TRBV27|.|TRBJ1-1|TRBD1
CASSAQGAFTEAFF
TGTGCCAGCAGTGCACAGGGGGCATTCACTGAAGCTTTCTTT
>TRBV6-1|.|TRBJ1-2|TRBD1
CASSELGGQGNYGYTF
TGTGCCAGCAGTGAGTTAGGGGGACAGGGGAACTATGGCTACACCTTC
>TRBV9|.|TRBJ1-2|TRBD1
CASSTPEAGGWYGYTF
TGTGCCAGCTCAACCCCAGAGGCAGGGGGCTGGTATGGCTACACCTTC
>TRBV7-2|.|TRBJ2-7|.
CASSPAAASYEQYF
TGTGCCAGCAGCCCAGCAGCAGCGTCCTACGAGCAGTACTTC
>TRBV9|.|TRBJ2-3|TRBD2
CASSVATGGADTQYF
TGTGCCAGCAGCGTAGCTACTGGGGGGGCAGATACGCAGTATTTT